A selection of T cell receptor beta chains follows, all from one sample in a study of blood T cells in healthy people across ages. TCRdb called the 5' RACE reads again in MiXCR, with one record for every CDR3 protein. The sample carries over a million distinct CDR3 sequences, 35% to 45% recorded once. Sequenced sample: blood. Receptors were obtained from a woman younger than 35 in good health. The conserved cysteine and the conserved F or W are not part of the CDR3 here. Expanded clones get a size class; other rows say once, few or many, or leave the size out.

v_call	j_call	clone_size	cdr3_aa
TRBV20-1	TRBJ2-3	few	SAQRSLGSTDTQY
TRBV27	.	once	ASSEPGTIPYEQY
TRBV20-1	TRBJ1-5	.	SARDRGLSNQPQH
TRBV7-6	TRBJ2-3	.	ASSPRAGGSPDTQY
TRBV20-1	TRBJ1-5	few	SASPTGVGFQPQH
TRBV20-1	TRBJ2-1	few	SAAGVYRNYNEQF
TRBV5-1	TRBJ2-2	many	ASTLGEAGTGELF
TRBV9	TRBJ2-1	few	ASSVVSSPVEQF
TRBV20-1	TRBJ2-1	.	SAIRAEKGSEQF
TRBV9	TRBJ2-3	once	ASSVGASGDITDTQY
TRBV12-3/TRBV12-4	TRBJ2-7	.	AIGESPTGEQY
TRBV20-1	TRBJ2-3	.	SARSPGRSTDTQY
TRBV30	TRBJ2-1	few	AWGTGPEPYNEQF